Included here is one T cell receptor (beta chain) sequence, with context. These data come from a study of OX40 agonist ivuxolimab in advanced cancers. This table comes from immunoSEQ multiplex PCR, and its TCRdb copy is limited to in-frame clones, with some not included. The sample lists tens of thousands of clones, more than 80% seen once, with roughly 34% in the top ten. V dropped 1 base and J dropped 0 bases, with 4 bases sitting between them. Germline V gene lookup returns CDR1 SGHAT and CDR2 FQNNGV. The CDR3 runs to 14 residues. The sequence derives from an adult with an advanced solid tumor such as melanoma, head and neck, liver or kidney cancer. The sequences come from CD4+ or CD8+ T cells sorted from blood, collected in a trial of the OX40 agonist ivuxolimab. The chain combines TRBV11-2 with TRBJ1-3; D is unclear. CDR3 region: CASSLGSSGNTIYF. DNA for the CDR3: TGTGCCAGCAGCTTAGGCAGCTCTGGAAACACCATATATTTT.